What follows describes a single TCR beta chain. What antigen it recognizes has not been identified. Per-base quality was not reported, and no clone a single base away is much larger than it. This sample was included in a study of CD8 T cells in Susac syndrome (dated by TCRdb to the late 2010s). For the study in its entirety: Of the Susac syndrome patients who were sequenced, roughly 8 were in clinical remission while five or six had clinically active disease. Susac syndrome patients were therapy-naive, on corticosteroids (some also receiving IVIg), or on IVIg alone at blood withdrawal. Whether CD8+ T cell activation and differentiation in Susac syndrome was antigen driven was tested using repertoire sequencing. Clonality of the CD8+ T cell repertoire was compared between about a dozen healthy donors, roughly 14 Susac syndrome patients and around 16 multiple sclerosis patients.

Findings and caveats that apply to the study as a whole: The TCR sequencing and HLA analysis was acknowledged to have included a relatively small number of individuals. Looking at Susac-specific public clones, the researchers identified under 20 in the total CD8+ repertoire and roughly 5 in the CD8+ TEMRA repertoire. Susac syndrome CD8+ repertoires showed clonal expansion, highest in CD8+ TEMRA cells and greater in clinically active than remitting patients.

Trimming takes 8 bases off V and 4 bases off J; junction bases not matched to a gene: 3. The CDR3, from cysteine to phenylalanine, totals 12 residues. CDR3 DNA only is kept here, 36 bases in frame from base 1. CDR1 and CDR2 are drawn from the germline V gene: MDHEN, SYDVKM. RNA was extracted with the RNeasy kit and about 0.5 to 1 ug was reverse transcribed using random hexamers. TCR beta CDR3 regions were amplified with the immunoSEQ multiplex PCR assay covering 54 Vbeta and 13 Jbeta segments. PCR amplification bias was corrected using a synthetic template baseline for primer optimization and computational correction. In the original analysis: Only productive sequences were kept, with reads annotated to V, D and J genes according to IMGT and analyzed in immunoSEQ Analyzer. Clonality was computed as one minus Shannon entropy normalized by log2 of the number of productive unique sequences. Public and private clones were assessed among the 100 most prevalent clones of each patient and control. A clone was defined as Susac-specific if it was absent from the healthy and MS cohorts, from approximately 980 published viral clones and from other ImmuneACCESS disease sequences. TCRdb trimmed public reads at Q25 via fastp, called clones via MiXCR and kept in-frame beta chains. Rows with one shared CDR3 protein collapse into an entry with the most common genes and DNA. TCRdb's processing, not the study's, gives the V and J calls here. For this sample the table gives about 150,000 distinct CDR3 sequences, of which 95% were detected only once. The ten biggest clones cover about 0.18% of the sample.

High-throughput TCR beta sequencing profiled peripheral blood CD8+ and CD4+ T cells from healthy donors, Susac syndrome patients and multiple sclerosis patients. Recently defined diagnostic criteria for definite or probable disease were met by the Susac syndrome patients. Bulk CD8+ and CD4+ T cells were purified by magnetic negative isolation, whereas CD8+ TEMRA cells were enriched by FACS. Blood was collected in EDTA tubes and processed within 24 hours, with PBMCs isolated through density gradient centrifugation. PBMCs intended for TCR sequencing were cryopreserved in liquid nitrogen and were subsequently thawed in a 37 degrees C water bath. The sorted or isolated CD4+, CD8+ and CD8+ TEMRA cells had a purity of 90% or higher.

The receptor comes from a human donor with Susac syndrome. The V and J segments used are TRBV28 and TRBJ2-3; 7 central nucleotides agree with TRBD2. Material: CD8+ T cells from PBMCs. In nucleotide form, the sequence is TGTGCCAGCGGGAGGGACGCAGATACGCAGTATTTT. Protein translation: CASGRDADTQYF.